The 26 T cell receptor beta chains below were found in one sample sequenced in a study of blood T cell repertoires in COVID-19. TCRdb's table, derived via immunoSEQ multiplex PCR, lists solely in-frame clones and lacks some. Of tens of thousands of clones listed, over 70% are singletons. Material for sequencing was peripheral blood. These receptors were taken from a human donor in a cohort sampled during active COVID-19.

The V and J genes are TRBV7-2 and TRBJ1-1; TRBD1 is a possible D gene (5 bases). Germline V gives CDR1 SGHTA, CDR2 FQGNSA. Trimming removed 2 bases at V and 4 bases at J, with 14 bases between. CDR3 length: 15 residues. The CDR3 nucleotides are TGTGCCAGCAGCTTATCAGGGTTCCAGGCCACTGAAGCTTTCTTT. Encoded protein: CASSLSGFQATEAFF.

The chain recombines TRBV28 with TRBJ2-7; 12 positions match TRBD2. Trimming cost V 4 bases and J 2 bases; bases outside gene matches: 9. The CDR3 has 17 residues. Germline V gives CDR1 MDHEN, CDR2 SYDVKM. The CDR3, as DNA: TGTGCCAGCAGTTCCTTGGGACTAGCGGGCGAACCCTACGAGCAGTACTTC. Amino acids: CASSSLGLAGEPYEQYF.

This chain joins TRBV7-3 and TRBJ2-2; no definite D call. V lost 5 bases, J lost 5 bases, and 6 bases lay in between. Germline V gene data show CDR1 as SGHTA and CDR2 as FQGTGA. The length of the CDR3 is 12 residues. CDR3 sequence reads: CASSPGTGELFF. CDR3 sequence (DNA): TGTGCCAGCAGCCCCGGGACCGGGGAGCTGTTTTTT.

J is TRBJ2-3 and V is TRBV7-8; D possibly corresponds to TRBD1 (5 bases). Germline CDR1 and CDR2: SGHVS and FQNEAQ. The CDR3 totals 15 residues. V was trimmed by 1 base and J by 3 bases, leaving 11 bases between them. The CDR3 reads CASSLGGRATDTQYF. The CDR3 DNA is TGTGCCAGCAGCTTAGGCGGCAGGGCTACAGATACGCAGTATTTT.

The chain has TRBV14 and TRBJ2-7, with 7 nucleotides matching TRBD1. Germline values: CDR1 SGHDN, CDR2 FVKESK. This CDR3 region has 14 residues. Unmatched junction bases numbered 9, after V lost 3 bases and J lost 7 bases. CDR3 sequence: CASSHHRGDTEQYF. DNA for the CDR3: TGTGCCAGCAGCCACCACAGGGGAGATACGGAGCAGTACTTC.

J is TRBJ1-2 and V is TRBV30, with TRBD1 identical over 7 bases. With V trimmed by 4 bases and J by 4 bases, 9 bases remained unmatched. Germline V CDR1 and CDR2: GTSNPN, SVGIG (reference sequence). This CDR3 has 14 residues. CDR3 nucleotides: TGTGCCTGGATTTGGAAGACAGGGACCTATGGCTACACCTTC. This encodes CAWIWKTGTYGYTF.

The CDR3 loop is CASSSGQGAGEQYF. The DNA for the CDR3 is TGCGCCAGCAGCTCGGGACAGGGGGCAGGCGAGCAGTACTTC. The chain joins TRBV5-1 to TRBJ2-7, with 12 positions matching TRBD1. Unmatched junction bases numbered 4, after V lost 3 bases and J lost 6 bases. The CDR3 totals 14 residues. Germline CDR1 and CDR2: SGHRS and YFSETQ.

The J gene is TRBJ1-2, the V gene TRBV2; D is undetermined. CDR1 and CDR2 from the germline V gene are SNHLY and FYNNEI. Trimming took 6 bases from V and 6 from J, leaving 11 bases between them. The CDR3 extends over 12 amino acids. The CDR3 DNA sequence: TGTGCCAGCAGGGGAGCCGTGGATGGCTACACCTTC. Its protein product is CASRGAVDGYTF.

V gene TRBV5-1 combines with J gene TRBJ1-3, with D perhaps matching TRBD1 (6 bases). The CDR3 contains 16 residues. Per the germline V gene, CDR1 is SGHRS and CDR2 is YFSETQ. V was clipped by 4 bases and J by 0 bases, with 14 bases between them. In DNA, the CDR3 is TGCGCCAGCAGCCCGGGAGGGGGTTTCTCTGGAAACACCATATATTTT. It codes for CASSPGGGFSGNTIYF.

The chain recombines TRBV3-1 (or the pseudogene TRBV3-2) with TRBJ1-1; 11 nucleotides agree with TRBD1. The CDR3 runs to 16 residues. The V gene end was trimmed by 5 bases and the J gene end by 6 bases; junction bases not matched to a gene: 11. Germline CDR1 LGHDT, CDR2 YNNKEL (reference sequence). CDR3 loop: CASSMTDRGQKAEAFF. Written as DNA, the CDR3 is TGTGCCAGCAGCATGACGGACAGGGGGCAGAAGGCTGAAGCTTTCTTT.

This clone was counted between two and nine times. The chain is built from TRBV27 and TRBJ2-7, with 7 bases lining up with TRBD1. The CDR3 has 14 amino acids. Germline V gene sequence: CDR1 MNHEY, CDR2 SMNVEV (reference sequence). J gave up 2 bases and V 6 bases, and 7 bases lay outside the gene matches. The CDR3 loop is CASRRGTDPYEQYF. The CDR3 DNA is TGTGCCAGCAGGAGGGGGACAGACCCCTACGAGCAGTACTTC.

V and J are TRBV6-2 or TRBV6-3 and TRBJ2-7; 16 bases are a match to TRBD2. V dropped 2 bases and J dropped 3; count of bases not matched to a gene: 4. Germline-derived CDR1 and CDR2 are MNHEY and SVGEGT. CDR3 size: 17 residues. The CDR3 DNA is TGTGCCAGCAGTTACCCGGGACTAGCGGGGGGGAACTACGAGCAGTACTTC. Protein: CASSYPGLAGGNYEQYF.

The rearrangement uses TRBV3-1 (or the pseudogene TRBV3-2) and TRBJ2-7; D unclear. Trimming left V 5 bases short and J 4 bases short, with 6 bases between. CDR3 length: 11 amino acids. Germline assignment: CDR1 LGHDT and CDR2 YNNKEL (reference sequence). The CDR3 region has the DNA TGTGCCAGCAGCTACTGGTACGAGCAGTACTTC. Its protein is CASSYWYEQYF.

The chain recombines TRBV28 with TRBJ2-7; 7 bases fit TRBD1. The CDR3 contains 14 residues. The V segment lost 5 bases and the J segment 3 bases; nucleotides outside the gene matches: 7. Per the germline V gene, CDR1 is MDHEN and CDR2 is SYDVKM. CDR3 protein: CASSNRGTGYEQYF. In DNA form, the CDR3 reads TGTGCCAGCAGTAACAGGGGAACCGGCTACGAGCAGTACTTC.

This clone is labeled medium-sized. The chain employs TRBV7-9 and TRBJ2-2; D is unresolved. Per germline, CDR1 SEHNR and CDR2 FQNEAQ (reference sequence). The CDR3 has 16 residues. The V gene lost 2 bases and the J gene lost 3 bases, with 13 bases spanning the gap. In DNA form, the CDR3 reads TGTGCCAGCAGCTTAAGGCTGGGCATGGACACCGGGGAGCTGTTTTTT. The encoded protein is CASSLRLGMDTGELFF.

This clone appeared once. CDR3 sequence reads: CAILRGGVSDTGELFF. The CDR3, as DNA: TGTGCCATCCTTCGGGGGGGCGTCTCGGACACCGGGGAGCTGTTTTTT. The rearrangement uses TRBV10-3 and TRBJ2-2; 8 positions match TRBD2. The junction had 11 bases not matched to a gene; V was cut back by 8 bases and J by 3 bases. Germline V CDR1 and CDR2: ENHRY, SYGVKD. This CDR3 has 16 residues.

The table lists this clone with a count of one. The sample holds other DNA sequences that translate to the same CDR3. The V and J genes are TRBV5-8 and TRBJ2-7; weak D call: TRBD1 (5 bases). CDR1 SGHTS and CDR2 YDEGEE come from the germline V gene. V dropped 1 base and J dropped 4 bases, with 15 bases sitting between them. There are 15 residues in the CDR3. CDR3 sequence (DNA): TGTGCCAGCAGCTTGTTTCGTACAGGTTCTTACGAGCAGTACTTC. Translated, it gives CASSLFRTGSYEQYF.

The chain joins TRBV18 to TRBJ2-7; D ambiguous. The V end lost 6 bases, the J end lost 3 bases, and 12 bases lay between the germline ends. This CDR3 region has 13 residues. CDR1 is KGHSH and CDR2 is LQKENI in the germline V gene. This chain's CDR3 is CASSLDGVYEQYF. The CDR3 DNA reads as TGTGCCAGCTCGCTAGATGGCGTCTACGAGCAGTACTTC.

V usage is TRBV12-3 or TRBV12-4 and J usage is TRBJ2-1, with D possibly being TRBD2 (6 bases). The germline V and J ends were trimmed by 4 bases and 8 bases, with 6 bases remaining between them. CDR3 length equals 11 residues. The CDR3 spells CASSWRDEQFF. As DNA, the CDR3 is TGTGCCAGCAGTTGGAGGGATGAGCAGTTCTTC.

This chain uses TRBV27 with TRBJ2-2, with a weak D call TRBD2 (6 bases). This CDR3 contains 16 residues. V gave up 5 bases and J gave up 0 bases, with 13 bases separating them. CDR1 and CDR2 (germline): MNHEY, SMNVEV (reference sequence). The CDR3 reads CASSSVLASNTGELFF. The CDR3, as DNA: TGTGCCAGCAGTAGCGTACTAGCATCGAACACCGGGGAGCTGTTTTTT.

The rearrangement joins TRBV27 to TRBJ2-7, with 7 bases identical to TRBD1. From germline, CDR1 is MNHEY and CDR2 SMNVEV (reference sequence). The CDR3 contains 13 residues. The junction had 3 bases not matched to a gene; V was cut back by 3 bases and J by 4 bases. The CDR3 bases are TGTGCCAGCAGTTTTGGGACAGCGTACGAGCAGTACTTC. This codes for CASSFGTAYEQYF.

The CDR3 spells CASSPETSGSSDTQYF. DNA of the CDR3: TGTGCCAGCTCACCCGAGACTAGCGGGAGTAGTGATACGCAGTATTTT. The genes are TRBV18 and TRBJ2-3; 12 bases are a match to TRBD2. Per germline, CDR1 KGHSH and CDR2 LQKENI. Unmatched junction bases numbered 7, after V lost 3 bases and J lost 6 bases. CDR3 length: 16 residues.

The chain couples TRBV30 to TRBJ2-5; D unclear. The germline V and J ends were trimmed by 0 bases and 5 bases, with 13 bases remaining between them. This CDR3 spans 14 amino acids. CDR1 is GTSNPN and CDR2 is SVGIG in the germline V gene (reference sequence). The DNA for the CDR3 is TGTGCCTGGAGTGTAACCCGCGGCGTGGAGACCCAGTACTTC. Translating gives CAWSVTRGVETQYF.

V is TRBV5-1 and J is TRBJ1-1; perhaps TRBD1 as D (6 bases). The CDR3 contains 19 residues. Per the germline V gene, CDR1 is SGHRS and CDR2 is YFSETQ. The V end lost 3 bases, the J end lost 2 bases, and 26 bases lay between the germline ends. CDR3 protein: CASSWGIGQGPGSNTEAFF. The CDR3 DNA is TGCGCCAGCAGCTGGGGGATCGGGCAGGGGCCGGGGTCCAACACTGAAGCTTTCTTT.

The V gene is TRBV25-1, the J gene TRBJ2-2; TRBD2 matches at 13 bases. V was clipped by 5 bases and J by 2 bases; unmatched bases: 5. The germline CDR1 and CDR2 sequences are MGHDK and SYGVNS. The CDR3 length is 17 residues. The CDR3 is CASSSTSGGKNTGELFF. CDR3 coding DNA: TGTGCCAGCAGTTCGACTAGCGGGGGGAAAAACACCGGGGAGCTGTTTTTT.

The gene calls are TRBV19 and TRBJ1-5; D is uncertain. The CDR3 totals 15 residues. Germline V gives CDR1 LNHDA, CDR2 SQIVND (reference sequence). Trimming took 3 bases from V and 1 from J, leaving 10 bases between them. The CDR3 region is CASSIAGGSNQPQHF. The CDR3 DNA follows: TGTGCCAGTAGTATCGCAGGAGGGAGCAATCAGCCCCAGCATTTT.